This T cell receptor beta chain was captured by sequencing in a study of T cell changes during pregnancy in multiple sclerosis. V was clipped by 3 bases and J by 5 bases; unmatched bases: 3. The germline CDR1 and CDR2 sequences are MNHEY and SMNVEV (reference sequence). The length of the CDR3 is 15 residues. The protocol was immunoSEQ multiplex PCR, while the TCRdb copy is restricted to in-frame clones and leaves out a portion. The repertoire has 30,000 to 40,000 clones, under 95% of them found once; the top ten carry 0.3% to 0.45%. The TCR originated in a female donor in good health, enrolled as a control in a pregnancy study. The J gene is TRBJ2-1, the V gene TRBV27; 11 positions agree with TRBD2. Sequencing was performed on CD4+ T cells from peripheral blood mononuclear cells, taken in the third trimester of pregnancy. The CDR3: CASSFTGLADNEQFF. The CDR3 DNA reads as TGTGCCAGCAGTTTTACGGGACTAGCGGACAATGAGCAGTTCTTC.